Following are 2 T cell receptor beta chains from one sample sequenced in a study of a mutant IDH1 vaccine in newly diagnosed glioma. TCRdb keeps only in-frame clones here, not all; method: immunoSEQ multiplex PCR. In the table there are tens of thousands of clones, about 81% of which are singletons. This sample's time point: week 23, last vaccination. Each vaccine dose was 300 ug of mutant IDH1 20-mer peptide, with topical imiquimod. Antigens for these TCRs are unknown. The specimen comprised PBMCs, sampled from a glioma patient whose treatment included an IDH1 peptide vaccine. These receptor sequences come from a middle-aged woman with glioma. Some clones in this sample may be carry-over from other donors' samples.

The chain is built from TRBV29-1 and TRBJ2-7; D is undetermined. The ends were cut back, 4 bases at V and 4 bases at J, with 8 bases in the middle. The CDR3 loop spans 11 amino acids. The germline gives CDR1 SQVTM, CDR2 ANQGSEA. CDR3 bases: TGCAGCGTTGGTGAAAGGTACGAGCAGTACTTC. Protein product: CSVGERYEQYF.

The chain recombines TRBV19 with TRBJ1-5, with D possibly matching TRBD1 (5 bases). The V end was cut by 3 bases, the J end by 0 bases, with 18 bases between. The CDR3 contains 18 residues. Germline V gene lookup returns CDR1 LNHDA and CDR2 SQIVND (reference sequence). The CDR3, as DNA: TGTGCCAGTAGTATTGGGACTTACGGTCAGAGTAGCAATCAGCCCCAGCATTTT. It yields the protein CASSIGTYGQSSNQPQHF.